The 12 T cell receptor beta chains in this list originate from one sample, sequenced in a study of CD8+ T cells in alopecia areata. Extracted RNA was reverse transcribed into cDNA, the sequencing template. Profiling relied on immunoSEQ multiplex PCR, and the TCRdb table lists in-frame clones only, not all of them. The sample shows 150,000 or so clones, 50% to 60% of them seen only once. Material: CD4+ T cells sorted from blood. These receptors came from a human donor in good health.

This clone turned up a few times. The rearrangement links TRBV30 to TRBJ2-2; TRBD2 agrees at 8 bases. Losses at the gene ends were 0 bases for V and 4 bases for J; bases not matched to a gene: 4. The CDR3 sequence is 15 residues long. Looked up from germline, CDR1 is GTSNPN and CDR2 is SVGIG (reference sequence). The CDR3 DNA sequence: TGTGCCTGGAGTGTACCAGCGGGGGTCACCGGGGAGCTGTTTTTT. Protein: CAWSVPAGVTGELFF.

In DNA form, the CDR3 reads TGTGCCACCAGCGGGAAAAGGACGGGGCCCGGGGCCAACGTCCTGACTTTC. Translating gives CATSGKRTGPGANVLTF. The chain carries TRBV15 and TRBJ2-6; D possibly uses TRBD1 or TRBD2 (5 bases each). The V gene's germline CDR1 is LNHNV and CDR2 YYDKDF (reference sequence). Trimming shortened V by 5 bases and J by 4 bases, and 18 bases separated the two germline ends. This CDR3 contains 17 residues.

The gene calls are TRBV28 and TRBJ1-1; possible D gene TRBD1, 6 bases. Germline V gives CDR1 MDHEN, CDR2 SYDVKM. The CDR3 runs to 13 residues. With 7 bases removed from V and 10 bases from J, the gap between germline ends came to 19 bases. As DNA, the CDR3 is TGTGCCAGCACCCCTTCCCAGGGGACGGTAGCTTTCTTT. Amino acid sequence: CASTPSQGTVAFF.

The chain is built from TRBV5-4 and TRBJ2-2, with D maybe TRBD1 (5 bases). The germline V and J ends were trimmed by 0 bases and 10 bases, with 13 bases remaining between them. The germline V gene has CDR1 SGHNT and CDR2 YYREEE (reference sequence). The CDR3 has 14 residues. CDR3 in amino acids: CASSLGQPRAELFF. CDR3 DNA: TGTGCCAGCAGCTTGGGACAGCCACGTGCGGAGCTGTTTTTT.

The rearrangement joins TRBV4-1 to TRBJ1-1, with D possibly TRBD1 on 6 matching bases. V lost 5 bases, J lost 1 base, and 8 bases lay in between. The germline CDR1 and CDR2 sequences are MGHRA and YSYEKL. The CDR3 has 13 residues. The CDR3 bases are TGCGCCAGCAGCAGACAGGAGAACACTGAAGCTTTCTTT. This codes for CASSRQENTEAFF.

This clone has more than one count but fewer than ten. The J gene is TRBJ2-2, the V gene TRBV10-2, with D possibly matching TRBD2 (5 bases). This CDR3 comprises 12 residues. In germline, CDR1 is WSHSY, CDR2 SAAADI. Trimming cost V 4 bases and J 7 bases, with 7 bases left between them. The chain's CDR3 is CASSVGSGELFF. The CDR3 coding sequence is TGCGCCAGCAGTGTTGGGAGCGGGGAGCTGTTTTTT.

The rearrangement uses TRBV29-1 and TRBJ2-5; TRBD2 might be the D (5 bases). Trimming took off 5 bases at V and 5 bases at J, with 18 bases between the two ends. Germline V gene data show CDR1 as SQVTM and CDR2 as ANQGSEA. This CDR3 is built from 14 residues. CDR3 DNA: TGCAGCGTTCGCAGGACCGGGGTCGGGGAGACCCAGTACTTC. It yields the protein CSVRRTGVGETQYF.

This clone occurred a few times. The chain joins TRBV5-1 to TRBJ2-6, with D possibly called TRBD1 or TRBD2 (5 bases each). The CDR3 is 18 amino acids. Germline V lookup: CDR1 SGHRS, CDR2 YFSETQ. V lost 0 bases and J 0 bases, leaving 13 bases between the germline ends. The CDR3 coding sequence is TGCGCCAGCAGCTTGGAAGGGACGCATGGCTCTGGGGCCAACGTCCTGACTTTC. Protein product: CASSLEGTHGSGANVLTF.

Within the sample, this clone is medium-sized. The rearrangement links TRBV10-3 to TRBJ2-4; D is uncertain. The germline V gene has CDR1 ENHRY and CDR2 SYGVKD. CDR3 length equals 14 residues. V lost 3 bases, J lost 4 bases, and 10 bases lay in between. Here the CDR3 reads CAISDLGAKNIQYF. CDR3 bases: TGTGCCATCAGTGACTTGGGTGCTAAAAACATTCAGTACTTC.

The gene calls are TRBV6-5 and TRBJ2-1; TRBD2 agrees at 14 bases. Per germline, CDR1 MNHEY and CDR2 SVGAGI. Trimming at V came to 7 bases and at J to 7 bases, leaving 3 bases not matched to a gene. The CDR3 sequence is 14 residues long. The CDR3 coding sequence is TGTGCCAGCACTGGACTAGCGGGAGGTAATGAGCAGTTCTTC. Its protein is CASTGLAGGNEQFF.

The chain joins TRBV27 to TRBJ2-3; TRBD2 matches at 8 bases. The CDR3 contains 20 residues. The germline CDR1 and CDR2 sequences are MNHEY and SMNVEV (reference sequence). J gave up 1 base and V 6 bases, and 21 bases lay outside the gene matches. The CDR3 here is CASSRIPGASGRYRTDTQYF. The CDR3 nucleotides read TGTGCCAGCAGCCGCATCCCTGGTGCAAGCGGGAGATACCGCACAGATACGCAGTATTTT.

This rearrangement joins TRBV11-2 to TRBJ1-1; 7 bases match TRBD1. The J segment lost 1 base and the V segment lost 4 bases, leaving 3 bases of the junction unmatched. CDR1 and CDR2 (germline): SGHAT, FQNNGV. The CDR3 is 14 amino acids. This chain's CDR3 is CASSSRTGNTEAFF. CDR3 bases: TGTGCCAGCAGCTCTCGGACAGGGAACACTGAAGCTTTCTTT.